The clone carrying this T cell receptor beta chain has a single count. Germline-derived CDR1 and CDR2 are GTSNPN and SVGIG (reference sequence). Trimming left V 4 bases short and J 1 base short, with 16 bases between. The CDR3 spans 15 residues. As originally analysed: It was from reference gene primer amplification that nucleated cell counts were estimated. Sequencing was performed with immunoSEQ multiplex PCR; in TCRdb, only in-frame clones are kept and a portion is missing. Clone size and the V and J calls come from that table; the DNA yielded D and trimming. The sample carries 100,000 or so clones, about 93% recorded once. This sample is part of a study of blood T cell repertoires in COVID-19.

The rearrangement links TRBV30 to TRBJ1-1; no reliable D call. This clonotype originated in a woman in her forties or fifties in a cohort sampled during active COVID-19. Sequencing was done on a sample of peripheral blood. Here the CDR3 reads CAWILPPLGNTEAFF. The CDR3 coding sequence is TGTGCCTGGATTCTACCCCCCCTAGGGAACACTGAAGCTTTCTTT.